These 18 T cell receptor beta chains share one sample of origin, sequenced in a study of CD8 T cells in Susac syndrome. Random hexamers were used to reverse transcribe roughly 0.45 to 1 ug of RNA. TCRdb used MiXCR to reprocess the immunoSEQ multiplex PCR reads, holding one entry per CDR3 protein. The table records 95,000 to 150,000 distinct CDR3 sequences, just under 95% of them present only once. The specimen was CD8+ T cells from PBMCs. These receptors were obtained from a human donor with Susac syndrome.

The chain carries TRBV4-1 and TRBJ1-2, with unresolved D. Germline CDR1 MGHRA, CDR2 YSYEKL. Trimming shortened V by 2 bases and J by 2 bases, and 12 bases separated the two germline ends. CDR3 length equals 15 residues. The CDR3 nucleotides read TGCGCCAGCAGCCAAAACGAACGGGCAAACTATGGCTACACCTTC. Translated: CASSQNERANYGYTF.

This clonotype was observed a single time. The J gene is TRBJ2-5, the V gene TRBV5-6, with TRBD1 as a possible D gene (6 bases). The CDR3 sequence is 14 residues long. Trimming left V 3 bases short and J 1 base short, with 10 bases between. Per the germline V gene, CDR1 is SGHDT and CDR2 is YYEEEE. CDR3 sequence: CASSYGQPQETQYF. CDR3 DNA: TGTGCCAGCAGCTACGGACAGCCCCAAGAGACCCAGTACTTC.

CDR3 loop: CSVERGAYEQYF. For the CDR3, the DNA is TGCAGCGTTGAACGGGGGGCCTACGAGCAGTACTTC. This sequence joins TRBV29-1 and TRBJ2-7; 7 bases map to TRBD2. The CDR3 consists of 12 residues. V shed 2 bases, J shed 2 bases, and the junction held 0 bases outside the gene matches. Germline V gives CDR1 SQVTM, CDR2 ANQGSEA.

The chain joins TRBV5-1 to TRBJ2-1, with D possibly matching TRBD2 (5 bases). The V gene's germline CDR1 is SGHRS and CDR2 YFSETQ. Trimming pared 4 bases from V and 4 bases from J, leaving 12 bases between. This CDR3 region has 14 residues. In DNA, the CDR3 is TGCGCCAGCAGCCCCCCCTCGGGGTACAATGAGCAGTTCTTC. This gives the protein CASSPPSGYNEQFF.

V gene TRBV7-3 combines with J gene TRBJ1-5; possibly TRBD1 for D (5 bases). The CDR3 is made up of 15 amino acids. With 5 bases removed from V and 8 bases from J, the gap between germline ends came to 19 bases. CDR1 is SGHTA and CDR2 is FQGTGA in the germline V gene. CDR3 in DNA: TGTGCCAGCAGCGCGCCGGGACCCCCCGGGAAGCCCCAGCATTTT. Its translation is CASSAPGPPGKPQHF.

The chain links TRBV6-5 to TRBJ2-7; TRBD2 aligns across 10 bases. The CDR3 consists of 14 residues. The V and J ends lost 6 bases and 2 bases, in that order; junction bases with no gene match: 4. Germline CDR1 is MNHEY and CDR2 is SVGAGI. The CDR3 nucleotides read TGTGCCAGCAGCGAGACTAGCGGGCCCTACGAGCAGTACTTC. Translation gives CASSETSGPYEQYF.

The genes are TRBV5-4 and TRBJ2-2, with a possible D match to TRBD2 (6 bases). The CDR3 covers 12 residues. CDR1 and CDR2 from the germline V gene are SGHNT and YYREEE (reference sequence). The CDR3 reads CAETGAAGELFF. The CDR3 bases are TGTGCGGAGACGGGAGCGGCCGGGGAGCTGTTTTTT.

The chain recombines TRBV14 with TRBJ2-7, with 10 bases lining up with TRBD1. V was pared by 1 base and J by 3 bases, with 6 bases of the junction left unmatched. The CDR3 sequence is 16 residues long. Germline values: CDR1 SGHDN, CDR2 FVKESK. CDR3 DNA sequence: TGTGCCAGCAGCCAAGTGGGGGACAGGGGATTCTACGAGCAGTACTTC. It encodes CASSQVGDRGFYEQYF.

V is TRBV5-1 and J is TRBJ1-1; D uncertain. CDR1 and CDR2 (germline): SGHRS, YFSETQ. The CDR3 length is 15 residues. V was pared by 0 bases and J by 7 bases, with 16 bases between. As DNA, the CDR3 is TGCGCCAGCAGCTTGGCTGTAGTGAACCCCGATGAAGCTTTCTTT. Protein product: CASSLAVVNPDEAFF.

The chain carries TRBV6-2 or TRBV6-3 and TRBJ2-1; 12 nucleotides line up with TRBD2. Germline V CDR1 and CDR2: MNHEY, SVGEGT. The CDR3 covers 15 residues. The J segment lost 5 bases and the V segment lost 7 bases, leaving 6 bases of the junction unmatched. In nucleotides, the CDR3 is TGTGCCAGCATCCGGACTAGCGGGGTAAACAATGAGCAGTTCTTC. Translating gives CASIRTSGVNNEQFF.

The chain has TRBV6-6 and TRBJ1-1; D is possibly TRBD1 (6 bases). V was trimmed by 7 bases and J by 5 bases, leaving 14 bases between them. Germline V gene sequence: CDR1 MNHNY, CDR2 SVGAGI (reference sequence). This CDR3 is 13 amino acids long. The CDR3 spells CASNQQGGTEAFF. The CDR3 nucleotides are TGTGCCAGCAATCAACAGGGAGGGACTGAAGCTTTCTTT.

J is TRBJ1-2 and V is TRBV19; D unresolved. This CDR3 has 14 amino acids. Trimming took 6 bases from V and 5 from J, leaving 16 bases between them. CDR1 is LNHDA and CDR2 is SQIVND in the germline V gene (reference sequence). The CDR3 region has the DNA TGTGCCAGTAGCCCTATGGAAGCCTCGTATGGCTACACCTTC. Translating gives CASSPMEASYGYTF.

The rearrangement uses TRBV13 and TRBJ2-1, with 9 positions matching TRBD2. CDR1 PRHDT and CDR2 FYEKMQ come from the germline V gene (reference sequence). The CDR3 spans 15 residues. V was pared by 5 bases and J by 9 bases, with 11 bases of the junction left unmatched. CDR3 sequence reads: CASSEGLANSPEQFF. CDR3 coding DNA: TGTGCCAGCAGCGAGGGACTAGCCAACAGCCCTGAGCAGTTCTTC. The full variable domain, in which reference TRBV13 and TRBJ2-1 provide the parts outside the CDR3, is AAGVIQSPRHLIKEKRETATLKCYPIPRHDTVYWYQQGPGQDPQFLISFYEKMQSDKGSIPDRFSAQQFSDYHSELNMSSLELGDSALYFCASSEGLANSPEQFFGPGTRLTVL.

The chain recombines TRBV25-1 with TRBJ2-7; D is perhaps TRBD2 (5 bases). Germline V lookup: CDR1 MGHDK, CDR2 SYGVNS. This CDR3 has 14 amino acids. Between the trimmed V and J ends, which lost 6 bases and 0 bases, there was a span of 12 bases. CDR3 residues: CASSPSGVSYEQYF. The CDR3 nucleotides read TGTGCCAGCAGCCCGTCCGGGGTCTCCTACGAGCAGTACTTC.

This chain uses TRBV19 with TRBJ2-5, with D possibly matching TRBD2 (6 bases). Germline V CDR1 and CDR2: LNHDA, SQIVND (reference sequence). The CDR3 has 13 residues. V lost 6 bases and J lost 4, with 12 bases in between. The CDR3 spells CASSWTEGETQYF. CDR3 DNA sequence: TGTGCCAGTAGCTGGACGGAGGGAGAGACCCAGTACTTC.

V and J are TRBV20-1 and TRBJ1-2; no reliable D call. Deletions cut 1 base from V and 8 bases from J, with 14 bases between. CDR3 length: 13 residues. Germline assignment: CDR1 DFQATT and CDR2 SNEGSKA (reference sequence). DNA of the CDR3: TGCAGTGCTAGAGCCCCCGTGGAGACGGGCTACACCTTC. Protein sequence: CSARAPVETGYTF.

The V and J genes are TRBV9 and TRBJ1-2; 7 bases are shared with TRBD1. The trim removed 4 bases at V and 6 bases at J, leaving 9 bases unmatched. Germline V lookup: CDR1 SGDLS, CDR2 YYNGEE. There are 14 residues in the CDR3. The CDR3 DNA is TGTGCCAGCAGCTCCCAGGGGGGAACAGATGGCTACACCTTC. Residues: CASSSQGGTDGYTF.

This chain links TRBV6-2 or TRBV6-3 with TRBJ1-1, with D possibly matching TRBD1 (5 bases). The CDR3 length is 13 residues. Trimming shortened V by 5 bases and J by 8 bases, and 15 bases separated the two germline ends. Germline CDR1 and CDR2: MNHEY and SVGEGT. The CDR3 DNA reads TGTGCCAGCAGTGAATCCGGGACGGTGGAAGCTTTCTTT. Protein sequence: CASSESGTVEAFF.